The 27 T cell receptor beta chains given below trace back to one sample, sequenced in a study of CD8+ T cells in alopecia areata. Treatment: oral pan-JAK inhibitor, 5-10 mg twice daily. Sequencing used cDNA as its template, made by extracting RNA and reverse transcribing it. Libraries were prepared by immunoSEQ multiplex PCR; TCRdb keeps only in-frame clonotypes and omits some of them. The table records some 100,000 clones, 44% of them present only once. The sample here was CD8+ T cells sorted from blood, taken at week 24, from a patient treated with tofacitinib. These receptors were taken from a human donor with alopecia areata.

The chain couples TRBV7-6 to TRBJ2-1, with 10 bases that match TRBD2. After removal of 4 bases from V and 2 bases from J, the junction contained 8 bases not matched to a gene. This CDR3 is built from 17 residues. The germline V gene encodes CDR1 SGHVS and CDR2 FNYEAQ. CDR3 DNA: TGTGCCAGCAGCTCGGCCGGGAGCGGGAGGGCCTACAATGAGCAGTTCTTC. Translation: CASSSAGSGRAYNEQFF.

The chain joins TRBV7-2 to TRBJ2-1; D remains unclear. Germline CDR1 is SGHTA and CDR2 is FQGNSA. The CDR3 is 14 residues long. The V gene lost 5 bases and the J gene lost 0 bases, with 8 bases spanning the gap. The CDR3 region is CASSLTISYNEQFF. The CDR3 nucleotides read TGTGCCAGCAGCCTGACGATCTCCTACAATGAGCAGTTCTTC.

The chain joins TRBV7-9 to TRBJ2-1; weak D call: TRBD2 (5 bases). V was trimmed by 7 bases and J by 8 bases, leaving 15 bases between them. CDR1 SEHNR and CDR2 FQNEAQ come from the germline V gene (reference sequence). The CDR3 totals 13 residues. CDR3 sequence (DNA): TGTGCCAGCACTACAGCGTCGGGGTATGAGCAGTTCTTC. Translating gives CASTTASGYEQFF.

This clone turned up a few times. This chain uses TRBV30 with TRBJ2-7; TRBD1 matches at 7 bases. CDR3 length: 12 amino acids. Germline CDR1 is GTSNPN and CDR2 is SVGIG (reference sequence). V shed 7 bases, J shed 0 bases, and the junction held 3 bases outside the gene matches. The CDR3 DNA reads TGTGCCTTGGACAGGTCCTCCTACGAGCAGTACTTC. Amino acid sequence: CALDRSSYEQYF.

The V and J genes are TRBV10-2 and TRBJ1-2; 8 nucleotides match TRBD1. V dropped 2 bases and J dropped 5; count of bases not matched to a gene: 1. Germline V gene lookup returns CDR1 WSHSY and CDR2 SAAADI. The CDR3 has 13 residues. The CDR3, as DNA: TGCGCCAGCAGTGAGACAGGGGGGTATGGCTACACCTTC. Its protein is CASSETGGYGYTF.

DNA for the CDR3: TGTGCCAGCAGCTTTAGCCCGGAGGCAGGCCTCAGAGAGGGCTACACCTTC. Residues: CASSFSPEAGLREGYTF. The rearrangement joins TRBV7-9 to TRBJ1-2; D is uncertain. Trimming shortened V by 3 bases and J by 8 bases, and 25 bases separated the two germline ends. This CDR3 has 17 amino acids. Germline loops: CDR1 SEHNR, CDR2 FQNEAQ (reference sequence).

This clone is medium-sized by share. The rearrangement joins TRBV5-5 to TRBJ1-2; 7 bases map to TRBD1. This CDR3 has 15 residues. V was pared by 4 bases and J by 5 bases, with 11 bases of the junction left unmatched. Germline V gene data show CDR1 as SGHKS and CDR2 as YYEKEE (reference sequence). The CDR3 DNA reads as TGTGCCAGCAGCCCAACATCGGGACAGAAATATGGCTACACCTTC. It yields the protein CASSPTSGQKYGYTF.

The chain combines TRBV20-1 with TRBJ2-7, with D unresolved. Germline CDR1 reads DFQATT; CDR2 reads SNEGSKA (reference sequence). CDR3 length: 9 amino acids. Trimming removed 3 bases from V and 3 bases from J, with 0 bases in between. In nucleotides, the CDR3 is TGCAGTGCTAGCTACGAGCAGTACTTC. It codes for CSASYEQYF.

This clone was seen a handful of times. The rearrangement joins TRBV29-1 to TRBJ2-5, with D tentatively TRBD1 (6 bases). Judging by the DNA end, TRBJ2-7 fits better; the J call may be wrong. Germline loops: CDR1 SQVTM, CDR2 ANQGSEA. The CDR3 extends over 13 amino acids. Here the CDR3 DNA reads TGCAGCGTTGAAAAGGACAGCTCCTACGAGCAGTACTTC. It is translated as CSVEKDSSYEQYF.

There are a few counts of this clone. The J gene is TRBJ2-1, the V gene TRBV9; TRBD2 aligns across 12 bases. The V segment lost 3 bases and the J segment 10 bases; nucleotides outside the gene matches: 5. There are 14 residues in the CDR3. Germline V gene data show CDR1 as SGDLS and CDR2 as YYNGEE. The CDR3 reads CASSGTSGMGEQFF. The CDR3 nucleotides read TGTGCCAGCAGCGGGACTAGCGGGATGGGCGAGCAGTTCTTC.

This chain joins TRBV6-5 and TRBJ2-7, with 7 bases that match TRBD1. The V and J ends lost 5 bases and 4 bases, in that order; junction bases with no gene match: 11. The CDR3 runs to 15 residues. Looked up from germline, CDR1 is MNHEY and CDR2 is SVGAGI. Here the CDR3 reads CASSLSPGGGYEQYF. CDR3 sequence (DNA): TGTGCCAGCAGTCTCAGCCCAGGGGGTGGGTACGAGCAGTACTTC.

This clone came up once. A read error is likely, as this CDR3 ends without the conserved phenylalanine or tryptophan. This sequence joins TRBV29-1 and TRBJ2-7; the D call may be TRBD1 or TRBD2 (7 bases each). Germline loops: CDR1 SQVTM, CDR2 ANQGSEA. Trimming removed 0 bases at V and 3 bases at J, with 9 bases between. The CDR3 length is 13 residues. CDR3 protein: CSVEDRGGYEQYS. The CDR3 DNA reads TGCAGCGTTGAAGACAGGGGGGGCTACGAGCAGTACTCC.

The chain carries TRBV27 and TRBJ2-7; D gene uncertain. The CDR3 runs 12 residues. The germline V gene has CDR1 MNHEY and CDR2 SMNVEV (reference sequence). Deletions cut 5 bases from V and 3 bases from J, with 8 bases between. This CDR3 reads CASSPSLYEQYF. CDR3 nucleotide sequence: TGTGCCAGCAGTCCGAGCCTCTACGAGCAGTACTTC.

The V gene is TRBV4-2, the J gene TRBJ2-3; 7 bases map to TRBD1. Germline CDR1 LGHNA, CDR2 YNFKEQ. The CDR3 extends over 15 amino acids. J was trimmed by 6 bases and V by 1 base; bases with no gene match: 7. The CDR3 reads CASSQAEGARDTQYF. The CDR3 coding sequence is TGTGCCAGCAGCCAAGCTGAGGGGGCGCGGGATACGCAGTATTTT.

This CDR3 reads CASSPSGMGNTEAFF. The CDR3 DNA reads as TGTGCCAGCAGCCCATCGGGAATGGGGAACACTGAAGCTTTCTTT. The chain uses TRBV9 and TRBJ1-1; D unresolved. The V gene lost 4 bases and the J gene lost 1 base, with 14 bases spanning the gap. The CDR3 runs 15 residues. The V gene's germline CDR1 is SGDLS and CDR2 YYNGEE. Combining the CDR3 with reference TRBV9 and TRBJ1-1 gives the whole variable domain DSGVTQTPKHLITATGQRVTLRCSPRSGDLSVYWYQQSLDQGLQFLIQYYNGEERAKGNILERFSAQQFPDLHSELNLSSLELGDSALYFCASSPSGMGNTEAFFGQGTRLTVV.

The rearrangement joins TRBV19 to TRBJ2-1; 8 positions agree with TRBD2. Germline assignment: CDR1 LNHDA and CDR2 SQIVND (reference sequence). The length of the CDR3 is 13 residues. After removal of 4 bases from V and 9 bases from J, the junction contained 5 bases not matched to a gene. This chain's CDR3 is CASSTGGPGEQFF. The CDR3 bases are TGTGCCAGTAGTACGGGAGGGCCCGGTGAGCAGTTCTTC.

The V gene is TRBV27, the J gene TRBJ1-5, with 7 bases that match TRBD1. V was clipped by 4 bases and J by 5 bases; unmatched bases: 5. The CDR3 consists of 14 residues. CDR1 and CDR2 from the germline V gene are MNHEY and SMNVEV (reference sequence). CDR3 residues: CASSYRDSDQPQHF. The CDR3 DNA reads TGTGCCAGCAGTTATCGGGACAGCGATCAGCCCCAGCATTTT.

This chain uses TRBV13 with TRBJ2-5; D is unresolved. Trimming removed 3 bases at V and 1 base at J, with 9 bases between. This CDR3 spans 14 amino acids. From germline, CDR1 is PRHDT and CDR2 FYEKMQ (reference sequence). This CDR3 reads CASSFPQIQETQYF. CDR3 nucleotide sequence: TGTGCCAGCAGCTTCCCCCAAATCCAAGAGACCCAGTACTTC.

The CDR3 here is CASSLVRPSGLHQETQYF. In nucleotides, the CDR3 is TGTGCCAGCAGCTTAGTTCGACCTAGCGGTCTTCACCAAGAGACCCAGTACTTC. The genes are TRBV7-9 and TRBJ2-5; 7 bases are shared with TRBD2. The CDR3 runs to 18 residues. The V segment lost 1 base and the J segment 0 bases; nucleotides outside the gene matches: 11. The germline gives CDR1 SEHNR, CDR2 FQNEAQ (reference sequence). Variable domain in full (rest from reference TRBV7-9 and TRBJ2-5): DTGVSQNPRHKITKRGQNVTFRCDPISEHNRLYWYRQTLGQGPEFLTYFQNEAQLEKSRLLSDRFSAERPKGSFSTLEIQRTEQGDSAMYLCASSLVRPSGLHQETQYFGPGTRLLVL.

Note on this clone: Other DNA sequences from this sample encode an identical CDR3 as well. V is TRBV27 and J is TRBJ1-2; the D is unclear. CDR1 and CDR2 (germline): MNHEY, SMNVEV (reference sequence). V gave up 6 bases and J gave up 0 bases, with 5 bases separating them. The CDR3 consists of 12 residues. The CDR3 nucleotides read TGTGCCAGCAGAGGAGCTAACTATGGCTACACCTTC. Protein sequence: CASRGANYGYTF.

This chain joins TRBV7-6 and TRBJ1-3, with TRBD1 as a possible D gene (5 bases). The CDR3 has 16 amino acids. Trimming took 1 base from V and 4 from J, leaving 14 bases between them. Germline V gene lookup returns CDR1 SGHVS and CDR2 FNYEAQ. CDR3 residues: CASSLEPGVLGNTIYF. The CDR3 coding sequence is TGTGCCAGCAGCTTAGAACCGGGGGTACTCGGAAACACCATATATTTT.

This rearrangement joins TRBV2 to TRBJ2-7; D might be TRBD2 (5 bases). Germline V gene sequence: CDR1 SNHLY, CDR2 FYNNEI. The length of the CDR3 is 13 residues. The V end lost 3 bases, the J end lost 2 bases, and 8 bases lay between the germline ends. As DNA, the CDR3 is TGTGCCAGCAGTGAGGGAGACCCCTACGAGCAGTACTTC. It encodes CASSEGDPYEQYF.

The J gene is TRBJ1-5, the V gene TRBV7-2; possible D gene TRBD1, 6 bases. The ends were cut back, 7 bases at V and 7 bases at J, with 17 bases in the middle. This CDR3 region has 14 residues. The germline V gene encodes CDR1 SGHTA and CDR2 FQGNSA. The CDR3 nucleotides are TGTGCCAGCACCCCGGGGGGGGGCGGGCAGCCCCAGCATTTT. It translates to CASTPGGGGQPQHF.

In DNA form, the CDR3 reads TGTGCCAGCATCGTACGGGGGTCTAGCAATGAGCAGTTCTTC. Protein product: CASIVRGSSNEQFF. The gene calls are TRBV13 and TRBJ2-1; D is possibly TRBD2 (6 bases). There are 14 residues in the CDR3. From germline, CDR1 is PRHDT and CDR2 FYEKMQ (reference sequence). V gave up 7 bases and J gave up 6 bases, with 16 bases separating them.

V gene TRBV4-2 combines with J gene TRBJ1-2; D perhaps matches TRBD1 (5 bases). The germline V gene encodes CDR1 LGHNA and CDR2 YNFKEQ. The CDR3 consists of 18 residues. V was trimmed by 0 bases and J by 6 bases, leaving 23 bases between them. In DNA, the CDR3 is TGTGCCAGCAGCCAAGATAATGTGGGGGGTCCCCACAGGAATGGCTACACCTTC. This gives the protein CASSQDNVGGPHRNGYTF.

This clone turned up a few times. The chain combines TRBV7-6 with TRBJ2-1, with D possibly being TRBD2 (6 bases). This CDR3 region has 13 residues. Germline loops: CDR1 SGHVS, CDR2 FNYEAQ. V lost 1 base and J lost 8, with 9 bases in between. The CDR3 spells CASSLGRDDEQFF. DNA of the CDR3: TGTGCCAGCAGCTTAGGGCGGGACGATGAGCAGTTCTTC.

The chain uses TRBV15 and TRBJ2-5; possible D gene TRBD2, 6 bases. The CDR3 has 14 amino acids. Germline CDR1 reads LNHNV; CDR2 reads YYDKDF (reference sequence). The germline V and J ends were trimmed by 5 bases and 3 bases, with 13 bases remaining between them. This chain's CDR3 is CATSGGTREETQYF. The CDR3 DNA follows: TGTGCCACCAGCGGAGGGACTCGAGAAGAGACCCAGTACTTC.